The 28 T cell receptor beta chains in this list originate from one sample, sequenced in a study of spatial heterogeneity in lung cancer. As for time point: sample taken at primary tumor resection. Via MiXCR, TCRdb re-called the 5' RACE reads, giving one row per CDR3 protein. The table records more than 80,000 distinct CDR3 sequences, approximately 12% of them present only once. Sequenced material: PBMCs, taken at surgery. These receptors were obtained from a male donor with early-stage non-small cell lung cancer.

This clonotype has just a few counts. This chain joins TRBV6-2 or TRBV6-3 and TRBJ2-2; maybe TRBD2 (6 bases). Germline V CDR1 and CDR2: MNHEY, SVGEGT. This CDR3 spans 14 amino acids. The V gene lost 7 bases and the J gene lost 5 bases, with 14 bases spanning the gap. This CDR3 is CASTPVAVTGELFF. The CDR3 nucleotides read TGTGCCAGCACCCCTGTAGCGGTTACCGGGGAGCTGTTTTTT.

This clonotype occurred a few times. The V call is TRBV7-9, the J call TRBJ1-4; D not certain. This CDR3 spans 15 amino acids. The V and J ends lost 0 bases and 6 bases respectively, with 11 bases between them. Germline CDR1 reads SEHNR; CDR2 reads FQNEAQ (reference sequence). The CDR3 protein is CASSLAGFPDEKLFF. In DNA form, the CDR3 reads TGTGCCAGCAGCTTAGCCGGATTCCCCGATGAAAAACTGTTTTTT.

The chain has TRBV6-2 or TRBV6-3 and TRBJ2-5; unclear D gene. This CDR3 contains 15 residues. V dropped 3 bases and J dropped 3 bases, with 14 bases sitting between them. Germline V lookup: CDR1 MNHEY, CDR2 SVGEGT. CDR3 protein: CASSYSGVVEETQYF. The CDR3 bases are TGTGCCAGCAGTTATAGTGGTGTGGTGGAAGAGACCCAGTACTTC.

In regard to this clonotype: One junction end does not reproduce the germline sequence, and a read error may be involved. The chain is built from TRBV5-4 and TRBJ2-7; D is unclear. Germline V gives CDR1 SGHNT, CDR2 YYREEE (reference sequence). CDR3 length: 14 amino acids. CDR3 sequence reads: CTSSPRAPTYEQYF. CDR3 bases: TGTACCAGCAGCCCCCGGGCTCCAACCTACGAGCAGTACTTC.

The gene calls are TRBV7-8 and TRBJ2-3; weak D call: TRBD2 (5 bases). The germline V gene encodes CDR1 SGHVS and CDR2 FQNEAQ. Trimming cost V 2 bases and J 2 bases, with 17 bases left between them. CDR3 length equals 17 residues. The DNA of the CDR3 is TGTGCCAGCAGCTTAACCCTCGTGCGGGTTAACACAGATACGCAGTATTTT. It specifies CASSLTLVRVNTDTQYF. Using reference TRBV7-8 and TRBJ2-3 for the parts outside the CDR3, the full variable domain is GAGVSQSPRYKVAKRGQDVALRCDPISGHVSLFWYQQALGQGPEFLTYFQNEAQLDKSGLPSDRFFAERPEGSVSTLKIQRTQQEDSAVYLCASSLTLVRVNTDTQYFGPGTRLTVL.

The genes are TRBV29-1 and TRBJ1-1; D unclear. This CDR3 contains 12 residues. Trimming cost V 1 base and J 3 bases, with 6 bases left between them. Germline CDR1 SQVTM, CDR2 ANQGSEA. The CDR3 here is CSVEVLDTEAFF. The CDR3 DNA sequence: TGCAGCGTTGAAGTTTTGGACACTGAAGCTTTCTTT.

There are many counts of this clonotype. As DNA, the CDR3 is TGTGCCAGCAGGCAGCGGGTTAATCAATACAATGAGCAGTTCTTC. This encodes CASRQRVNQYNEQFF. The chain recombines TRBV5-6 with TRBJ2-1; possible D gene TRBD2, 6 bases. Germline CDR1 and CDR2: SGHDT and YYEEEE. Deletions cut 5 bases from V and 4 bases from J, with 16 bases between. The CDR3 totals 15 residues.

The chain employs TRBV12-3 or TRBV12-4 and TRBJ2-7; possible D gene TRBD1, 6 bases. V shed 3 bases and J shed 7 bases, with 13 bases lying between them. This CDR3 contains 13 residues. CDR3 loop: CASSFYRAGEQYF. The CDR3 nucleotides are TGTGCCAGCAGTTTTTACAGGGCTGGAGAGCAGTACTTC.

In its sample, this clonotype was seen a few times. In DNA form, the CDR3 reads TGTGCCTGGAGTGAATGGGGGACTAGCGGGCCGGCAAGCTCCTACAATGAGCAGTTCTTC. It codes for CAWSEWGTSGPASSYNEQFF. The chain is built from TRBV30 and TRBJ2-1; 12 nucleotides agree with TRBD2. J lost 0 bases, V lost 1 base, and 13 bases had no gene match. CDR1 GTSNPN and CDR2 SVGIG come from the germline V gene (reference sequence). The CDR3 has 20 residues.

This clonotype was counted many times. The chain uses TRBV20-1 and TRBJ1-5, with TRBD1 as a possible D gene (5 bases). CDR3 length: 18 residues. V dropped 0 bases and J dropped 2 bases, with 20 bases sitting between them. Germline assignment: CDR1 DFQATT and CDR2 SNEGSKA (reference sequence). Here the CDR3 DNA reads TGCAGTGCTAGAGATGGGGGAACGGGGATGCTAGGCAATCAGCCCCAGCATTTT. Protein product: CSARDGGTGMLGNQPQHF.

The chain combines TRBV7-2 with TRBJ2-5; 8 bases fit TRBD2. There are 15 residues in the CDR3. Germline CDR1 SGHTA, CDR2 FQGNSA. The J segment lost 4 bases and the V segment lost 3 bases, leaving 7 bases of the junction unmatched. CDR3 sequence: CASSFGAAGGETQYF. In DNA form, the CDR3 reads TGTGCCAGCAGCTTCGGGGCGGCGGGGGGAGAGACCCAGTACTTC.

The rearrangement links TRBV4-3 to TRBJ2-1; weak D call: TRBD2 (6 bases). The V end lost 2 bases, the J end lost 2 bases, and 10 bases lay between the germline ends. The germline V gene encodes CDR1 LGHNA and CDR2 YSLEER. This CDR3 has 15 amino acids. The CDR3 DNA reads TGCGCCAGCAGCCAATTTGGAGGGACCTACAATGAGCAGTTCTTC. As protein: CASSQFGGTYNEQFF.

This clonotype was counted a few times. The chain has TRBV4-3 and TRBJ1-3; 8 bases match TRBD1. Trimming took 2 bases from V and 8 from J; bases not matched to a gene: 8. CDR1 and CDR2 from the germline V gene are LGHNA and YSLEER. The CDR3 has 15 residues. The CDR3 here is CASSQSPGTGDTIYF. CDR3 sequence (DNA): TGCGCCAGCAGCCAATCGCCCGGGACAGGCGACACCATATATTTT.

The chain links TRBV3-1 to TRBJ2-7, with 8 bases identical to TRBD1. The CDR3 spans 14 residues. Germline trimming cut 8 bases from V and 0 bases from J; bases unmatched to any gene: 6. CDR1 is LGHDT and CDR2 is YNNKEL in the germline V gene (reference sequence). CDR3 protein: CASHRDRFSYEQYF. The CDR3 DNA reads as TGTGCCAGCCACCGGGACAGGTTCTCCTACGAGCAGTACTTC.

This chain connects TRBV24-1 to TRBJ1-2; 9 bases are a match to TRBD1. Germline assignment: CDR1 KGHDR and CDR2 SFDVKD. Trimming cost V 7 bases and J 4 bases; bases outside gene matches: 12. CDR3 length: 16 amino acids. The CDR3 spells CATSGTGMVEGYGYTF. CDR3 DNA sequence: TGTGCCACCAGCGGGACAGGGATGGTAGAGGGCTATGGCTACACCTTC.

This clonotype appeared a few times. The V call is TRBV29-1, the J call TRBJ2-7; 10 positions agree with TRBD2. Germline V lookup: CDR1 SQVTM, CDR2 ANQGSEA. The length of the CDR3 is 14 residues. V trimming: 4 bases; J trimming: 7 bases; junction bases outside the gene matches: 10. The CDR3 sequence is CSVVVAGGLGEQYF. Written as DNA, the CDR3 is TGCAGCGTTGTGGTAGCGGGGGGCCTCGGGGAGCAGTACTTC.

This clonotype has a handful of counts. The chain employs TRBV5-4 and TRBJ1-2; perhaps TRBD1 as D (5 bases). Germline CDR1 is SGHNT and CDR2 is YYREEE (reference sequence). The CDR3 has 14 amino acids. Trimming took off 4 bases at V and 8 bases at J, with 18 bases between the two ends. The CDR3 DNA sequence: TGTGCCAGCAGCCCCGAAACAACGGGGGACGGCTACACCTTC. Amino acid sequence: CASSPETTGDGYTF.

A few counts support this clonotype. The genes are TRBV5-1 and TRBJ2-3; 9 nucleotides align to TRBD2. The CDR3 has 16 residues. The V gene end was trimmed by 0 bases and the J gene end by 1 base; junction bases not matched to a gene: 3. Germline CDR1 reads SGHRS; CDR2 reads YFSETQ. The CDR3 protein is CASSLVPSGGTDTQYF. As DNA, the CDR3 is TGCGCCAGCAGCTTGGTTCCTAGCGGGGGCACAGATACGCAGTATTTT. Full variable domain (missing parts from reference TRBV5-1 and TRBJ2-3): KAGVTQTPRYLIKTRGQQVTLSCSPISGHRSVSWYQQTPGQGLQFLFEYFSETQRNKGNFPGRFSGRQFSNSRSEMNVSTLELGDSALYLCASSLVPSGGTDTQYFGPGTRLTVL.

The chain employs TRBV18 and TRBJ2-5; D is unresolved. This CDR3 is built from 14 residues. In germline, CDR1 is KGHSH, CDR2 LQKENI. Trimming took 2 bases from V and 5 from J, leaving 12 bases between them. The CDR3 DNA is TGTGCCAGCTCACCAAATCGTATTGTTGAGACCCAGTACTTC. Protein: CASSPNRIVETQYF.

This clonotype occurred many times. The chain employs TRBV9 and TRBJ1-1, with 9 bases identical to TRBD1. Per the germline V gene, CDR1 is SGDLS and CDR2 is YYNGEE. CDR3 length: 15 residues. The ends lost 3 bases at V and 2 bases at J; junction bases unmatched: 5. As DNA, the CDR3 is TGTGCCAGCAGCGCGTTGGGACAGGGCAACACTGAAGCTTTCTTT. Protein product: CASSALGQGNTEAFF.

This chain links TRBV27 with TRBJ1-2; D remains unclear. Between the trimmed V and J ends, which lost 2 bases and 1 base, there was a span of 11 bases. This CDR3 has 15 amino acids. CDR1 is MNHEY, CDR2 SMNVEV, per germline (reference sequence). The CDR3 spells CASSLRRTNNYGYTF. As DNA, the CDR3 is TGTGCCAGCAGTTTACGACGGACGAATAACTATGGCTACACCTTC.

This clonotype has more than one count but fewer than ten. This chain joins TRBV2 and TRBJ1-2; possibly TRBD1 for D (6 bases). Trimming took 3 bases from V and 8 from J, leaving 19 bases between them. CDR3 length: 15 residues. The V gene's germline CDR1 is SNHLY and CDR2 FYNNEI. The CDR3 protein is CASSELRGQGIGYTF. The DNA for the CDR3 is TGTGCCAGCAGTGAGCTCCGTGGGCAGGGGATAGGCTACACCTTC. The full variable domain, rest sourced from reference TRBV2 and TRBJ1-2, is EPEVTQTPSHQVTQMGQEVILRCVPISNHLYFYWYRQILGQKVEFLVSFYNNEISEKSEIFDDQFSVERPDGSNFTLKIRSTKLEDSAMYFCASSELRGQGIGYTFGSGTRLTVV.

This clonotype was counted ten times or more. V is TRBV19 and J is TRBJ1-5; 8 nucleotides align to TRBD1. Germline loops: CDR1 LNHDA, CDR2 SQIVND (reference sequence). This CDR3 has 12 amino acids. The J segment lost 6 bases and the V segment lost 7 bases, leaving 2 bases of the junction unmatched. For the CDR3, the DNA is TGTGCCAGTACCCAGGGGGCTCAGCCCCAGCATTTT. The encoded protein is CASTQGAQPQHF.

This clonotype was seen more than once but under ten times. V and J are TRBV4-1 and TRBJ1-4, with a tentative D call TRBD1 (6 bases). The DNA end is more similar to TRBJ2-2, so the J call may be wrong. The CDR3 is made up of 16 amino acids. Germline CDR1 and CDR2: MGHRA and YSYEKL. The CDR3 loop is CASSHLRTARVWELFF. CDR3 DNA: TGCGCCAGCAGCCATCTCCGGACAGCCAGAGTATGGGAGCTGTTTTTT.

This clonotype was detected a few times. The V call is TRBV4-3, the J call TRBJ1-2; unclear D gene. Germline V lookup: CDR1 LGHNA, CDR2 YSLEER. V was shortened by 1 base and J by 8 bases, with 11 bases between the two germline ends. The CDR3 consists of 13 residues. This chain's CDR3 is CASSQGPIEGYTF. The CDR3 DNA follows: TGCGCCAGCAGCCAAGGACCTATCGAGGGCTACACCTTC.

V gene TRBV4-3 combines with J gene TRBJ2-7; TRBD2 matches 10 bases. V shed 6 bases, J shed 2 bases, and the junction held 7 bases outside the gene matches. The CDR3 length is 15 residues. CDR1 and CDR2 from the germline V gene are LGHNA and YSLEER. The CDR3 protein is CASRLVAGGTYEQYF. In DNA, the CDR3 is TGCGCCAGCAGACTTGTAGCGGGAGGAACCTACGAGCAGTACTTC.

This clonotype was detected only a few times. Germline and junction disagree at one end, which may indicate a read error. J is TRBJ2-3 and V is TRBV20-1; D call uncertain. Per germline, CDR1 DFQATT and CDR2 SNEGSKA (reference sequence). The length of the CDR3 is 12 residues. The CDR3 spells CGARADRDTQYF. The CDR3 DNA follows: TGCGGTGCTAGGGCTGACCGAGATACGCAGTATTTT.

This clonotype was detected only a few times. This chain connects TRBV3-2 to TRBJ2-7. TRBV3-2 is noted as a pseudogene. This CDR3 has 12 residues. In nucleotides, the CDR3 is TGTGCCAGCAGCACGACAAGCTACGAGCAGTACTTC. This gives the protein CASSTTSYEQYF.